This T cell receptor (beta chain) derives from a study of graft-versus-host responses after intestinal transplantation. Study-level background: Recipients got multivisceral, liver-intestinal, or isolated intestinal transplants.

Germline assignment: CDR1 MNHNS and CDR2 SASEGT. J lost 2 bases, V lost 7 bases, and 2 bases had no gene match. CDR3 length: 13 amino acids. Overall study results and limits: Early post-transplant declines in HvG were associated with peak levels of circulating GvH clones.

The sample holds one count of this clone. Its antigen remains unidentified. Produced via immunoSEQ multiplex PCR; TCRdb's table is partial and in-frame only. The repertoire holds tens of thousands of clones, with roughly 87% as singletons. This chain joins TRBV6-1 and TRBJ1-3, with 7 bases matching TRBD1. The TCR sequence derives from a human patient who received an intestinal transplant, so some T cells may come from the graft donor. The sample consisted of PBMCs, taken about 990 days after transplant. The CDR3 region has the DNA TGTGCCAGCACCAGGGGGGCTGGAAACACCATATATTTT. Amino acids: CASTRGAGNTIYF.